A selection of T cell receptor beta chains follows, all from one sample in a study of blood T cell repertoires in COVID-19. Libraries were prepared by immunoSEQ multiplex PCR; TCRdb keeps only in-frame clonotypes and omits some of them. The data contain tens of thousands of clones, about 86% of them singletons. Input material: peripheral blood. These receptors were obtained from a woman older than 75 with active or convalescent COVID-19. Each CDR3 is given with its conserved first and last residue. The D gene is left open where the match is weak. Rows may omit the clone size; those that give it use once, few, many or a size class.

J | size | D | V | DNA | CDR3
TRBJ2-7 | few | NA | TRBV19 | TGTGCCAGTAGTGCCCGGATGCCGGGCGAGCAGTACTTC | CASSARMPGEQYF
TRBJ1-4 | NA | NA | TRBV4-1 | TGCGCCAGCAGCCTGAGCGAACGCACTAATGAAAAACTGTTTTTT | CASSLSERTNEKLFF
TRBJ2-2 | NA | NA | TRBV5-1 | TGCGCCAGCAGCTTACTACCCGGGGATCGGGAGCTGTTTTTT | CASSLLPGDRELFF
TRBJ2-2 | NA | NA | TRBV7-3 | TGTGCCAGCAGCCCCCTTAGTAACAGGAACACCGGGGAGCTGTTTTTT | CASSPLSNRNTGELFF
TRBJ1-2 | NA | NA | TRBV24-1 | TGTGCCACCAGTGACAGGGTTAGTAACTATGGCTACACCTTC | CATSDRVSNYGYTF
TRBJ1-3 | once | NA | TRBV5-5 | TGTGCCAGCAGCTTGGGGAGGACCTACACCATATATTTT | CASSLGRTYTIYF
TRBJ2-1 | NA | TRBD1 | TRBV19 | TGTGCCAGTAGTATCGTGACAGGGGGCAATGAGCAGTTCTTC | CASSIVTGGNEQFF
TRBJ1-1 | NA | NA | TRBV6-2/TRBV6-3 | TGTGCCAGCAGTGATGGACAGACGAACACTGAAGCTTTCTTT | CASSDGQTNTEAFF
TRBJ1-5 | NA | NA | TRBV5-4 | TGTGCCAGCAGCATAGATAGTGGGCCCCAGCATTTT | CASSIDSGPQHF
TRBJ2-1 | once | TRBD1 | TRBV7-6 | TGTGCCAGCAGCTTAGTTTGGGGACAGGGAGATGAGCAGTTCTTC | CASSLVWGQGDEQFF
TRBJ2-1 | NA | TRBD1 | TRBV28 | TGTGCCAGCAGTCGGGGACAGGGGGCAAACGGTGAGCAGTTCTTC | CASSRGQGANGEQFF
TRBJ1-6 | once | TRBD1 | TRBV30 | TGTGCCTGGAGAGTGGGACAGAGCCTTTCACCCCTCCACTTT | CAWRVGQSLSPLHF
TRBJ2-1 | once | TRBD2 | TRBV3-1/TRBV3-2 | TGTGCCAGCAGCCAGGACGGGACTAGCGGCTACAATGAGCAGTTCTTC | CASSQDGTSGYNEQFF
TRBJ2-5 | NA | NA | TRBV5-1 | TGCGCCAGCAGCTTGGGCGGATCTGAGACCCAGTACTTC | CASSLGGSETQYF
TRBJ2-1 | NA | TRBD1 | TRBV7-9 | TGTGCCAGCAGCTTAGTCGCAGGGGGGCAGTTCTTC | CASSLVAGGQFF
TRBJ1-1 | NA | NA | TRBV3-1/TRBV3-2 | TGTGCCAGCAGCCAAGCCCCGTCCCCTGAAGCTTTCTTT | CASSQAPSPEAFF
TRBJ1-4 | NA | TRBD1 | TRBV5-1 | TGCGCCAGCAGCAGGGGGACAGGGGCTAATGAAAAACTGTTTTTT | CASSRGTGANEKLFF
TRBJ2-3 | NA | TRBD2 | TRBV7-3 | TGTGCCAGCAGCCAAGGACTAGCTTCTGATACGCAGTATTTT | CASSQGLASDTQYF
TRBJ1-5 | NA | NA | TRBV10-3 | TGTGCCATCAGGAGCGGGGCGGTGAGCAATCAGCCCCAGCATTTT | CAIRSGAVSNQPQHF
TRBJ2-4 | NA | NA | TRBV15 | TGTGCCACCAGCAAAGGAGTAGCCAAAAACATTCAGTACTTC | CATSKGVAKNIQYF
TRBJ1-1 | NA | NA | TRBV7-9 | TGTGCCAGCAGCTTCAGCGCCGACCACTCCGAAGCTTTCTTT | CASSFSADHSEAFF
TRBJ1-4 | NA | NA | TRBV10-3 | TGTGCCATCAGTACGGGGGAAAAACTGTTTTTT | CAISTGEKLFF
TRBJ1-1 | NA | NA | TRBV19 | TGTGCCAGTAGCACGGGGATCCACACTGAAGCTTTCTTT | CASSTGIHTEAFF
TRBJ2-7 | NA | NA | TRBV5-1 | TGCGCCAGCAGCTTCGACACCTACGAGCAGTACTTC | CASSFDTYEQYF
TRBJ2-7 | once | NA | TRBV6-6 | TGTGCCAGCAGTTACCCAGGCTCCTACGAGCAGTACTTC | CASSYPGSYEQYF